Each of the 18 T cell receptor beta chains below was sequenced from the same sample in a study of shared clonotypes between healthy human individuals. Method: immunoSEQ multiplex PCR; TCRdb's copy keeps in-frame clones and lacks some. The repertoire holds approximately 530,000 clones, with less than 96% as singletons. The sample comprised naive CD4+ T cells sorted from blood. The subset: CD45RA+ positively selected. The receptor set was obtained from a young woman in good health.

The sample holds one count of this clone. V gene TRBV29-1 combines with J gene TRBJ2-2; TRBD1 agrees at 10 bases. V dropped 7 bases and J dropped 2; count of bases not matched to a gene: 4. The CDR3 spans 14 residues. Germline V gives CDR1 SQVTM, CDR2 ANQGSEA. CDR3 protein: CSADRGPNTGELFF. In nucleotides, the CDR3 is TGCAGCGCTGACAGGGGGCCTAACACCGGGGAGCTGTTTTTT.

The chain is built from TRBV28 and TRBJ2-2; no clear D gene. The germline gives CDR1 MDHEN, CDR2 SYDVKM. V was pared by 5 bases and J by 2 bases, with 15 bases between. The CDR3 covers 16 residues. The CDR3: CASSGDDPANTGELFF. The CDR3, as DNA: TGTGCCAGCAGTGGGGATGACCCCGCTAACACCGGGGAGCTGTTTTTT.

The rearrangement joins TRBV7-9 to TRBJ2-7; D gene ambiguous. CDR3 length equals 13 residues. V lost 6 bases to trimming and J lost 4 bases, with 13 bases between them. Germline CDR1 reads SEHNR; CDR2 reads FQNEAQ (reference sequence). The CDR3 DNA reads TGTGCCAGCAGAGCCCCTAATGGGTACGAGCAGTACTTC. It specifies CASRAPNGYEQYF.

The chain is built from TRBV6-5 and TRBJ2-7; the match to TRBD1 covers 10 bases. The CDR3 loop spans 16 amino acids. V lost 4 bases to trimming and J lost 3 bases; unmatched junction nucleotides: 9. Germline V gene data show CDR1 as MNHEY and CDR2 as SVGAGI. CDR3 sequence (DNA): TGTGCCAGCAGTTCGCAACCGGGACAGGGGATCTACGAGCAGTACTTC. This sequence encodes CASSSQPGQGIYEQYF.

The gene calls are TRBV2 and TRBJ2-1; D remains unclear. V was pared by 4 bases and J by 2 bases, with 15 bases between. Per the germline V gene, CDR1 is SNHLY and CDR2 is FYNNEI. This CDR3 is 16 amino acids long. CDR3 sequence: CASSGRRNPTYNEQFF. CDR3 bases: TGTGCCAGCAGTGGAAGAAGGAATCCTACCTACAATGAGCAGTTCTTC.

This chain connects TRBV10-1 to TRBJ2-7; D is unresolved. There are 12 residues in the CDR3. Trimming cost V 2 bases and J 0 bases, with 2 bases left between them. In germline, CDR1 is WNHNN, CDR2 SYGVQD (reference sequence). The CDR3 bases are TGCGCCAGCAGTGAGAACTCCTACGAGCAGTACTTC. Protein: CASSENSYEQYF.

This clone has just one count. The same CDR3 arises from other DNA sequences in this sample as well. The chain couples TRBV5-1 to TRBJ1-4; TRBD1 agrees at 9 bases. This CDR3 is built from 15 residues. V lost 3 bases and J lost 2; bases outside the gene matches: 2. Per the germline V gene, CDR1 is SGHRS and CDR2 is YFSETQ. The CDR3 spells CASSWGQGTNEKLFF. CDR3 bases: TGCGCCAGCAGCTGGGGACAGGGCACTAATGAAAAACTGTTTTTT.

The J gene is TRBJ1-1, the V gene TRBV6-5; no definite D call. The V end lost 0 bases, the J end lost 0 bases, and 8 bases lay between the germline ends. CDR3 length equals 15 residues. Germline CDR1 reads MNHEY; CDR2 reads SVGAGI. In nucleotides, the CDR3 is TGTGCCAGCAGTTACTCGGACCTAATGAACACTGAAGCTTTCTTT. Protein product: CASSYSDLMNTEAFF.

This clone appeared a single time. The V gene is TRBV7-9, the J gene TRBJ2-2; 8 nucleotides agree with TRBD1. V trimming: 4 bases; J trimming: 2 bases; junction bases outside the gene matches: 9. Germline V gene lookup returns CDR1 SEHNR and CDR2 FQNEAQ (reference sequence). The CDR3 is 17 amino acids. The CDR3 bases are TGTGCCAGCAGCTCTCAGGGACAGGTTGGAAACACCGGGGAGCTGTTTTTT. It encodes CASSSQGQVGNTGELFF.

The rearrangement uses TRBV7-8 and TRBJ2-5, with 8 bases identical to TRBD2. The J call is in doubt because the DNA end fits TRBJ2-7 better. The CDR3 length is 17 residues. Germline assignment: CDR1 SGHVS and CDR2 FQNEAQ. The CDR3 DNA reads TGTGCCAGCAGCCGAAGAGGGGTACTAGCGGAATACGACGAGCAGTACTTC. Protein sequence: CASSRRGVLAEYDEQYF.

This chain uses TRBV27 with TRBJ2-7; D perhaps matches TRBD2 (7 bases). The V gene lost 2 bases and the J gene lost 1 base, with 15 bases spanning the gap. CDR1 and CDR2 from the germline V gene are MNHEY and SMNVEV (reference sequence). This CDR3 is built from 16 residues. CDR3 residues: CASSLGSGGASYEQYF. The CDR3 DNA reads TGTGCCAGCAGTTTAGGATCGGGGGGCGCGTCCTACGAGCAGTACTTC.

This chain links TRBV13 with TRBJ1-2, with D possibly matching TRBD1 (5 bases). V shed 10 bases and J shed 2 bases, with 14 bases lying between them. This CDR3 has 13 amino acids. Looked up from germline, CDR1 is PRHDT and CDR2 is FYEKMQ (reference sequence). This CDR3 is CAITSQGNYGYTF. The CDR3 DNA reads TGTGCCATTACGTCGCAGGGCAACTATGGCTACACCTTC. Looking up the rest from reference TRBV13 and TRBJ1-2 gives the full variable domain: AAGVIQSPRHLIKEKRETATLKCYPIPRHDTVYWYQQGPGQDPQFLISFYEKMQSDKGSIPDRFSAQQFSDYHSELNMSSLELGDSALYFCAITSQGNYGYTFGSGTRLTVV.

This rearrangement joins TRBV30 to TRBJ2-7; possibly TRBD2 for D (5 bases). Germline V gene data show CDR1 as GTSNPN and CDR2 as SVGIG (reference sequence). The ends were cut back, 0 bases at V and 0 bases at J, with 9 bases in the middle. The length of the CDR3 is 14 residues. Written as DNA, the CDR3 is TGTGCCTGGAGTGTCGGGGTGCACTCCTACGAGCAGTACTTC. Its translation: CAWSVGVHSYEQYF.

CDR3 in amino acids: CSVAGLAGHSPSEQYF. CDR3 DNA: TGCAGCGTGGCGGGACTAGCGGGGCATTCTCCCAGCGAGCAGTACTTC. The rearrangement joins TRBV29-1 to TRBJ2-5, with 13 bases that match TRBD2. Gene TRBJ2-7 matches the end of the DNA better, so the J call may be wrong. CDR1 is SQVTM and CDR2 is ANQGSEA in the germline V gene. The CDR3 is made up of 16 amino acids.

V gene TRBV5-8 combines with J gene TRBJ2-7; tentative D call: TRBD2 (6 bases). Trimming removed 0 bases at V and 3 bases at J, with 10 bases between. The CDR3 totals 14 residues. Germline CDR1 reads SGHTS; CDR2 reads YDEGEE. CDR3 nucleotide sequence: TGTGCCAGCAGCTTGGATAGGGAGGTCTACGAGCAGTACTTC. Translating it yields CASSLDREVYEQYF. Variable domain in full (rest from reference TRBV5-8 and TRBJ2-7): EAGVTQSPTHLIKTRGQQATLRCSPISGHTSVYWYQQALGLGLQFLLWYDEGEERNRGNFPPRFSGRQFPNYSSELNVNALELEDSALYLCASSLDREVYEQYFGPGTRLTVT.

The chain recombines TRBV28 with TRBJ1-4; TRBD1 matches at 8 bases. There are 15 residues in the CDR3. Germline CDR1 MDHEN, CDR2 SYDVKM. Trimming removed 9 bases from V and 0 bases from J; junction bases left unmatched: 6. The CDR3 spells CASTGGRATNEKLFF. The CDR3 DNA follows: TGTGCCAGTACAGGGGGAAGGGCAACTAATGAAAAACTGTTTTTT.

The V and J genes are TRBV29-1 and TRBJ2-5; 10 bases map to TRBD1. Matching the DNA end better, TRBJ2-7 makes the J call doubtful. Germline CDR1 reads SQVTM; CDR2 reads ANQGSEA. The CDR3 sequence is 15 residues long. This chain's CDR3 is CSVRTGTGASYEQYF. DNA for the CDR3: TGCAGCGTCCGCACGGGGACAGGGGCCTCCTACGAGCAGTACTTC.

The V gene is TRBV2, the J gene TRBJ2-7; TRBD1 or TRBD2 may be the D gene (5 bases each). V was trimmed by 6 bases and J by 1 base, leaving 10 bases between them. This CDR3 has 13 amino acids. Germline V gives CDR1 SNHLY, CDR2 FYNNEI. Here the CDR3 DNA reads TGTGCCAGCAGGGGACGGGTGTCCTACGAGCAGTACTTC. Translation: CASRGRVSYEQYF.